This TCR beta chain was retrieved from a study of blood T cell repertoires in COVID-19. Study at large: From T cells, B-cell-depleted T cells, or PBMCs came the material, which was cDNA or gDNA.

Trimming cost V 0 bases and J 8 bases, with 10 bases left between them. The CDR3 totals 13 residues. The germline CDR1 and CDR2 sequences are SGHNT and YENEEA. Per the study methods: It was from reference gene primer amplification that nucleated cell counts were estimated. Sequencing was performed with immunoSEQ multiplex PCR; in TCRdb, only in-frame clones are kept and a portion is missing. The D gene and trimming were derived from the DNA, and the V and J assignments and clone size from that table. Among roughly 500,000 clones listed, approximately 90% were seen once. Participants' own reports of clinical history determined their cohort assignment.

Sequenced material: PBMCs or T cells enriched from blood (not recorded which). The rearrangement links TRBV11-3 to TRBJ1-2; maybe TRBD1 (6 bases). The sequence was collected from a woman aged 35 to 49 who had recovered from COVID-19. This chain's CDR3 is CASSLEQGGGYTF. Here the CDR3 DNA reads TGTGCCAGCAGCTTAGAACAGGGCGGGGGCTACACCTTC.